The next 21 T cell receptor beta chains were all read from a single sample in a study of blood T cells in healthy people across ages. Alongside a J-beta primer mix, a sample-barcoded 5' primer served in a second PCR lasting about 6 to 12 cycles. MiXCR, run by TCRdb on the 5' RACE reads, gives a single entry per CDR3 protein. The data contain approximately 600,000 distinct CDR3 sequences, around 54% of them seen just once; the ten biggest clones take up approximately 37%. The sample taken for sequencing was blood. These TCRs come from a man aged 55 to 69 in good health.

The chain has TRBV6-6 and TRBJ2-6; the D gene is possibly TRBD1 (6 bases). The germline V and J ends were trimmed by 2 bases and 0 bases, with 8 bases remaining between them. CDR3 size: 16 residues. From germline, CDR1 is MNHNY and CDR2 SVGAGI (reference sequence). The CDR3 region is CASSYGQSSGANVLTF. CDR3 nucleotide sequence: TGTGCCAGCAGTTACGGACAGAGCTCTGGGGCCAACGTCCTGACTTTC.

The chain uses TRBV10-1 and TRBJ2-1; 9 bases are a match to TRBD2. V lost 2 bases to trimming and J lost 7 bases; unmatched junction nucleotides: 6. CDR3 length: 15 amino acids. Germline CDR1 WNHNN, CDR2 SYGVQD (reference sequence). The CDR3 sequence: CASSEVSSGENEQFF. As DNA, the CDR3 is TGCGCCAGCAGTGAGGTGTCTAGCGGGGAGAATGAGCAGTTCTTC.

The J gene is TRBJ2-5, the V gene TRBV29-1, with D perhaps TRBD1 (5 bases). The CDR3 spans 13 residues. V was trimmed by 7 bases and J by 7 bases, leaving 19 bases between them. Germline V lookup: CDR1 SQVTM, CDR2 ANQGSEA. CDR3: CSAGSTGLGTQYF. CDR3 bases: TGCAGCGCTGGGTCAACAGGCCTGGGGACCCAGTACTTC. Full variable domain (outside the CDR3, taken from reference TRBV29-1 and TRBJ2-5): SAVISQKPSRDICQRGTSLTIQCQVDSQVTMMFWYRQQPGQSLTLIATANQGSEATYESGFVIDKFPISRPNLTFSTLTVSNMSPEDSSIYLCSAGSTGLGTQYFGPGTRLLVL.

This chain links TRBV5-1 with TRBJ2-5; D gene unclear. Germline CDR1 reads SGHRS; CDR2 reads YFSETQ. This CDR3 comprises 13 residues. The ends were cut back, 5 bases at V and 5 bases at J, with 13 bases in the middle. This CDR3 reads CASRFDGDETQYF. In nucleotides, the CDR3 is TGCGCCAGCAGGTTCGACGGTGATGAGACCCAGTACTTC. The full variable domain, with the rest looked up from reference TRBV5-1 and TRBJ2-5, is KAGVTQTPRYLIKTRGQQVTLSCSPISGHRSVSWYQQTPGQGLQFLFEYFSETQRNKGNFPGRFSGRQFSNSRSEMNVSTLELGDSALYLCASRFDGDETQYFGPGTRLLVL.

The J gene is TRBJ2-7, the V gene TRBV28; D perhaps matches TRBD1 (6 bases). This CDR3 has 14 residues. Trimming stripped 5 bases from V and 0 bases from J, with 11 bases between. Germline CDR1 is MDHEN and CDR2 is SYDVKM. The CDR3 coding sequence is TGTGCCAGCAGTCTAACGACAGGCTCCTACGAGCAGTACTTC. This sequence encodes CASSLTTGSYEQYF.

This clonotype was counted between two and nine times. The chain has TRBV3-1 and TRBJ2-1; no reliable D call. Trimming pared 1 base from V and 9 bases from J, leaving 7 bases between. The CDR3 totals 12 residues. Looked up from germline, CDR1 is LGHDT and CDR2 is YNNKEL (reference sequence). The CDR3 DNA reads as TGTGCCAGCAGCCAAGCTGGTGGTGAGCAGTTCTTC. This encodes CASSQAGGEQFF.

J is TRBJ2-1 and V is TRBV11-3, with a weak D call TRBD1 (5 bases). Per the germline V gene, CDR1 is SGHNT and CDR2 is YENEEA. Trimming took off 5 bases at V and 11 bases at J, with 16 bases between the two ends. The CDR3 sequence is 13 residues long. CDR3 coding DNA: TGTGCCAGCAGCCAATGGGGCAGGGAAAAGCAGTTCTTC. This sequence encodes CASSQWGREKQFF.

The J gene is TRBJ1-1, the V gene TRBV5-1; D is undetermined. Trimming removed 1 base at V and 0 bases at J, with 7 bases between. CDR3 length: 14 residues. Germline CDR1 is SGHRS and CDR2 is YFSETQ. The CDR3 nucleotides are TGCGCCAGCAGCTTGTACAGTCTGAACACTGAAGCTTTCTTT. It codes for CASSLYSLNTEAFF.

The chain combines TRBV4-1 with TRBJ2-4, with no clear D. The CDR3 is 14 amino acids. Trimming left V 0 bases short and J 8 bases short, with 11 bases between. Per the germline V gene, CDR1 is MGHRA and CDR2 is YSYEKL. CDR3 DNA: TGCGCCAGCAGCCAAGACGTGGGTAGCTACATTCAGTACTTC. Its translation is CASSQDVGSYIQYF.

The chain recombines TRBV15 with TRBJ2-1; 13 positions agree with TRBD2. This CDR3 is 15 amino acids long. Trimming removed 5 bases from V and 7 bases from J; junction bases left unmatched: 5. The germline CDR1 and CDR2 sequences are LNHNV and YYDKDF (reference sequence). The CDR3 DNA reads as TGTGCCACCAGCGGGGGGGGACTAGCGGGAAATGAGCAGTTCTTC. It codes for CATSGGGLAGNEQFF.

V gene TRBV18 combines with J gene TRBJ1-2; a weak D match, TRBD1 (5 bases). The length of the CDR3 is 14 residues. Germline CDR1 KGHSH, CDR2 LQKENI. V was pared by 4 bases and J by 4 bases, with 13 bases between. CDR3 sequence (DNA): TGTGCCAGCTCACTTGGGGACGGGAGCTATGGCTACACCTTC. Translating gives CASSLGDGSYGYTF.

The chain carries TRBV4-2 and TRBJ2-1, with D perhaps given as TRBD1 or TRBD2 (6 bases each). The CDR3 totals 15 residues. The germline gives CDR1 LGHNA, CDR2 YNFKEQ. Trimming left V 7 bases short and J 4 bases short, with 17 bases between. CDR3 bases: TGTGCCAGCAACCCCGTGAGGGGGGCATACAATGAGCAGTTCTTC. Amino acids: CASNPVRGAYNEQFF.

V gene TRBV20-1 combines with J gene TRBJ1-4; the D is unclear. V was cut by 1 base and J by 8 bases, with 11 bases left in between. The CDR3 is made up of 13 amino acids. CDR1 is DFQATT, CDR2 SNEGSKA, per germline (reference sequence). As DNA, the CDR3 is TGCAGTGCTAGAGGGACCGACGGGGAAAAACTGTTTTTT. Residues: CSARGTDGEKLFF.

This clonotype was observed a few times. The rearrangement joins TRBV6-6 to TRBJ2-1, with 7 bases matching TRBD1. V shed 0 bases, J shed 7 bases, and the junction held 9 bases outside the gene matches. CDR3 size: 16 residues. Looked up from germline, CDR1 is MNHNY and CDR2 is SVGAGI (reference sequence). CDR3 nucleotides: TGTGCCAGCAGTTACTCAGAAAGGGGGCTAGGGAATGAGCAGTTCTTC. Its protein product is CASSYSERGLGNEQFF.

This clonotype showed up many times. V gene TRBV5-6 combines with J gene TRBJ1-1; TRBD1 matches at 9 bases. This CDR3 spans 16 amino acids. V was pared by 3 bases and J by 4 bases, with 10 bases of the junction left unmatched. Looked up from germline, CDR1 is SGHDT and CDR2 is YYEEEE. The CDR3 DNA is TGTGCCAGCAGCTCCGGGACAGGGTTTGGGGCCACTGAAGCTTTCTTT. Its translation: CASSSGTGFGATEAFF.

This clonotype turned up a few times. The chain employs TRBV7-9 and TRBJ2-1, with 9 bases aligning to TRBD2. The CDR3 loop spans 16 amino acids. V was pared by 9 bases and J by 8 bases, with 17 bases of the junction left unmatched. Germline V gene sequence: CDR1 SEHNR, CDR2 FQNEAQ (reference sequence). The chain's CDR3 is CARDQGLAPLLDEQFF. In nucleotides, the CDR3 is TGTGCCAGGGACCAGGGACTAGCTCCCTTACTGGATGAGCAGTTCTTC.

The CDR3 is CSASDRGDEQYF. In DNA form, the CDR3 reads TGCAGTGCCAGCGACAGGGGGGACGAGCAGTACTTC. This chain connects TRBV20-1 to TRBJ2-4; 9 bases map to TRBD1. TRBJ2-7 matches the DNA end more closely, so the J call is doubtful. The germline V gene has CDR1 DFQATT and CDR2 SNEGSKA (reference sequence). The CDR3 covers 12 residues.

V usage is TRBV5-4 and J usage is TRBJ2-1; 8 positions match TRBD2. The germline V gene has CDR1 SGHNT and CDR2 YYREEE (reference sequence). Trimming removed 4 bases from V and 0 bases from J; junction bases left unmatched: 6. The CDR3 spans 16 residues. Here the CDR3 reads CASSRSGGASYNEQFF. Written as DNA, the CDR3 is TGTGCCAGCAGCCGCAGCGGGGGCGCCTCCTACAATGAGCAGTTCTTC.

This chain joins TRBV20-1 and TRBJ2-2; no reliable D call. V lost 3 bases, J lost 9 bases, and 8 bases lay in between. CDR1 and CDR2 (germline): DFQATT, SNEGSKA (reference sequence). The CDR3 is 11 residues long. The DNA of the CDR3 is TGCAGTGCTAGGACCGGAAGGGAGCTGTTTTTT. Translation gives CSARTGRELFF.

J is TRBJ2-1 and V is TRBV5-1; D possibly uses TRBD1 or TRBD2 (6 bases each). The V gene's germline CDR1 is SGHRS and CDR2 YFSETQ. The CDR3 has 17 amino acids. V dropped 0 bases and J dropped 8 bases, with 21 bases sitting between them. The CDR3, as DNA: TGCGCCAGCAGCTTGGGGCGGGACAATCTACTCGGTGATGAGCAGTTCTTC. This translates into CASSLGRDNLLGDEQFF.

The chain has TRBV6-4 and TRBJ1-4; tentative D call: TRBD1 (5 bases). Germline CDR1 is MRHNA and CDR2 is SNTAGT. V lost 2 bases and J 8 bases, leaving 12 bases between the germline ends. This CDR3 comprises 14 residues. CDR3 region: CASSDPRDGEKLFF. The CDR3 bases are TGTGCCAGCAGTGACCCGCGGGACGGCGAAAAACTGTTTTTT.